This T cell receptor (beta chain) was profiled in a study of blood T cell repertoires in COVID-19. TCRdb keeps only in-frame clones here, not all; method: immunoSEQ multiplex PCR. The table records approximately 240,000 clones, 80% to 85% of them present only once. Trimming pared 5 bases from V and 2 bases from J, leaving 10 bases between. CDR1 is LNHDA, CDR2 SQIVND, per germline (reference sequence). The CDR3 loop spans 15 amino acids. The rearrangement links TRBV19 to TRBJ2-6; D is unresolved. The sequenced sample consisted of peripheral blood. This receptor was taken from a woman in her sixties with acute or convalescent COVID-19. The CDR3 DNA is TGTGCCAGTAGTCCACTAATTCCTGGGGCCAACGTCCTGACTTTC. Translating gives CASSPLIPGANVLTF.